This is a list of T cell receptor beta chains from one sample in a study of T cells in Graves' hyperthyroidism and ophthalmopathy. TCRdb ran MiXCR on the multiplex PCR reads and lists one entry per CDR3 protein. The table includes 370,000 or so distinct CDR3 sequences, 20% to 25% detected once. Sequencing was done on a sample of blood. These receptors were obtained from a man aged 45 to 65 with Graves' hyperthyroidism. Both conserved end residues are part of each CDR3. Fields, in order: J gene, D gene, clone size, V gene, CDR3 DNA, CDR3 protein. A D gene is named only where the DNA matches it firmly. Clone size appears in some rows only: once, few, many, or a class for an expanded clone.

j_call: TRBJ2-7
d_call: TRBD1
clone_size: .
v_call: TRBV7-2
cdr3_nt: TGTGCCAGCAGCTTCTCCGGGACAGGGGGATCCGAGCAGTACTTC
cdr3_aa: CASSFSGTGGSEQYF

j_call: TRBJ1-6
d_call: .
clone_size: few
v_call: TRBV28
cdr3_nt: TGTGCCAGCAGTATAAAGGGTTATAATTCACCCCTCCACTTT
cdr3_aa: CASSIKGYNSPLHF

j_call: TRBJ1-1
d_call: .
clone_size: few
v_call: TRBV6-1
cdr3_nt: TGTGCCAGCAGTCGCTCCCGGTTGAACACTGAAGCTTTCTTT
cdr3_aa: CASSRSRLNTEAFF

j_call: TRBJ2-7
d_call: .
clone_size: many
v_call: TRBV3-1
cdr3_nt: TGTGCCAGCAGCCAAGGTGGGTGGGACTACGAGCAGTACTTC
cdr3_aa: CASSQGGWDYEQYF

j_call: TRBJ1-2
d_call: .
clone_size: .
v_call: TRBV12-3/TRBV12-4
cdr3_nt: TGTGCCAGCACCCTTCGGGGAATCGGCTACACCTTC
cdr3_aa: CASTLRGIGYTF

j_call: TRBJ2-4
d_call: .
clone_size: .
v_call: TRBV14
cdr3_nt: TGTGCCAGCAGCCTCCTTGAAGCCAAAAACATTCAGTACTTC
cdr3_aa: CASSLLEAKNIQYF

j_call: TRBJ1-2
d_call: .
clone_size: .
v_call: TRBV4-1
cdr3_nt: TGCGCCAGCAGCCTTCAGCAAAACTATGGCTACACCTTC
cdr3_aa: CASSLQQNYGYTF

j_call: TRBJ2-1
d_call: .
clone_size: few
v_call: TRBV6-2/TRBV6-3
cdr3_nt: TGTGCCAGCAGTTACGCGGATGAGCAGTTCTTC
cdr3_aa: CASSYADEQFF

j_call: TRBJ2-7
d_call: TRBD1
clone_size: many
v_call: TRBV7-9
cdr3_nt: TGTGCCAGCAGCTACTCCGGGACAGGGGACGAGCAGTACTTC
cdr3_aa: CASSYSGTGDEQYF

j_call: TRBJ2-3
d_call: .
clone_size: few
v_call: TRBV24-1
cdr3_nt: TGTGCCACCAGTGATACCCGGAGAATTACAGATACGCAGTATTTT
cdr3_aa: CATSDTRRITDTQYF

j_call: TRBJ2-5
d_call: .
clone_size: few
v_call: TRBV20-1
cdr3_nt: TGCAGTGCTAGACCCAGCGGCCTACAAGAGACCCAGTACTTC
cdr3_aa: CSARPSGLQETQYF

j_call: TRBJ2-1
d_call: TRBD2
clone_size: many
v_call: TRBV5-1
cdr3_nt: TGCGCCAGCAGCCCAACTAGCGGGAGGATCAATGAGCAGTTCTTC
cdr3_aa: CASSPTSGRINEQFF

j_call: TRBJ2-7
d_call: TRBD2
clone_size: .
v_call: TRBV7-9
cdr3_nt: TGTGCCAGCAGCCTTAGCGCTAGCGGGACCCACGAGCAGTACTTC
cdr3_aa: CASSLSASGTHEQYF

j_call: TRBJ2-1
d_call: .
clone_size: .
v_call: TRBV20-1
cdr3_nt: TGCAGTGCCCCCGACAATGAGCAGTTCTTC
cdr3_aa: CSAPDNEQFF

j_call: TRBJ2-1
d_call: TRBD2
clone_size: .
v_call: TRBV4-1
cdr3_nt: TGCGCCAGCAGCCAAGATTCCCAGCGGGAGGCGGGTGAGCAGTTCTTC
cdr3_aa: CASSQDSQREAGEQFF

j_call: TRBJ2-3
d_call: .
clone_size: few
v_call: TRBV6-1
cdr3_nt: TGTGCCAGCAGTGAATGGGGGTGGCGAGATACGCAGTATTTT
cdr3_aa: CASSEWGWRDTQYF

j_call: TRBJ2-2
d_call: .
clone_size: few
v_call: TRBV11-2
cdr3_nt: TGTGCCAGCAGCTTCTCTAAGCGGGCGAACACCGGGGAGCTGTTTTTT
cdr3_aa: CASSFSKRANTGELFF

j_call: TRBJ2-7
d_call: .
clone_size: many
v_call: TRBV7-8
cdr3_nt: TGTGCCAGCAGTACAGGTCAGGGGTCCCACGAGCAGTACTTC
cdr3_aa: CASSTGQGSHEQYF

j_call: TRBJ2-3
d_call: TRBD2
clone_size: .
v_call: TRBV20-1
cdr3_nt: TGCAGTGCTAGAGTTCTAGCGGGAGCACGTTTAGGAGATACGCAGTATTTT
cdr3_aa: CSARVLAGARLGDTQYF

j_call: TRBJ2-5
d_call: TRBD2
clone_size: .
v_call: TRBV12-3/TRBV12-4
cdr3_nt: TGTGCCAGCAGCGGGACTAGCGGGCTGCAAGAGACCCAGTACTTC
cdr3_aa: CASSGTSGLQETQYF

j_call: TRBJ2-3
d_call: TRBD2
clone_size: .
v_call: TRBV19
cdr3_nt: TGTGCCAGTTCCGGAGAGGCGGGAGTTGGTGATACGCAGTATTTT
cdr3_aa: CASSGEAGVGDTQYF

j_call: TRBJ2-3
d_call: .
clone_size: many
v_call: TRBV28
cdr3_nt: TGTGCCAGCAGGGGGGCGCCCAGCACAGATACGCAGTATTTT
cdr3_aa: CASRGAPSTDTQYF

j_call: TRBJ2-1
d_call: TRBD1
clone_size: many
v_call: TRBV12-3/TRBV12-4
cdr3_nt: TGTGCCAGCAGTTTAGGTTTGGGACAGGGGGGATCGGATGAGCAGTTCTTC
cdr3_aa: CASSLGLGQGGSDEQFF

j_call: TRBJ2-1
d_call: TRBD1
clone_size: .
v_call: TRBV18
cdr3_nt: TGTGCCAGCTCACGTGACAGGGACGTCAATGAGCAGTTCTTC
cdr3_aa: CASSRDRDVNEQFF

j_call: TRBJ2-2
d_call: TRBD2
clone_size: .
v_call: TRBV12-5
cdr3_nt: TGTGCTAGTGGTTTGGGACTAGCTCTCACCGGGGAGCTGTTTTTT
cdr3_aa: CASGLGLALTGELFF

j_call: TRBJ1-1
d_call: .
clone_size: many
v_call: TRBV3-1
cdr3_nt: TGTGCCAGCAGCCAGGTAAGGGGAAACACTGAAGCTTTCTTT
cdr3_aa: CASSQVRGNTEAFF

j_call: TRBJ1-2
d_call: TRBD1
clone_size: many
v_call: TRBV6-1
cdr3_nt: TGTGCCAGCAGTTCGACCGACAGGGCCACTAACTATGGCTACACCTTC
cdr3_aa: CASSSTDRATNYGYTF

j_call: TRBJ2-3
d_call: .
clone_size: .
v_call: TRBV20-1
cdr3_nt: TGCAGTGCTAGAGCGGCCCTGGGCGATACGCAGTATTTT
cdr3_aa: CSARAALGDTQYF

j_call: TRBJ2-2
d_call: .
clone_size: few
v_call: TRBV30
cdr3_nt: TGTGCCTGGAGGCCTTGGGCAGGTACCGGGGAGCTGTTTTTT
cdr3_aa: CAWRPWAGTGELFF

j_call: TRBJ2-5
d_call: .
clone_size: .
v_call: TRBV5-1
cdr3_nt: TGCGCCAGCAGCTTCCTATTAGGGGGAGAGACCCAGTACTTC
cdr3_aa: CASSFLLGGETQYF

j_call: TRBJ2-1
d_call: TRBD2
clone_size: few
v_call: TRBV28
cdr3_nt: TGTGCCAGCAGTGACCCGGGAGGTTTCTACAATGAGCAGTTCTTC
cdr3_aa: CASSDPGGFYNEQFF

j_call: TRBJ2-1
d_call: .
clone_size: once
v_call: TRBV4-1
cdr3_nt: TGCGCCAGCAGCCAAGACCTCCGCGGACACTACAATGAGCAGTTCTTC
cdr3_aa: CASSQDLRGHYNEQFF

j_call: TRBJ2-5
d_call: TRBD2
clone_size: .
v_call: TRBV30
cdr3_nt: TGTGCCTGGACTTACCTTGGGACTAGCGGGACATCCCTCCAAGAGACCCAGTACTTC
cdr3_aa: CAWTYLGTSGTSLQETQYF

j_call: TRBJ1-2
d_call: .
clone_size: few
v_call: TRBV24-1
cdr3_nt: TGTGCCACCAGTGACCCTAGCGGCGGCTACACCTTC
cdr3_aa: CATSDPSGGYTF

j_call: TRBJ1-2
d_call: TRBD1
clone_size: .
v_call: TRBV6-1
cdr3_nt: TGTGCCAGCAGTGTAACCCCGGGACAGGGGGATTACTATGGCTACACCTTC
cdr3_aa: CASSVTPGQGDYYGYTF